Below are 13 T cell receptor beta chains sequenced from a single sample in a study of Graves' ophthalmopathy and Graves' hyperthyroidism. Investigators amplified TCR beta CDR3 regions from RNA transcripts. First-round RT-PCR with HTBI primers preceded a second-round multiplex PCR. In TCRdb, the multiplex PCR reads were re-called with MiXCR into one record per CDR3 protein. The sample lists around 520,000 distinct CDR3 sequences; approximately 35% were seen once. Sequencing was performed on peripheral blood or thyroid tissue (not recorded which). The receptor set was obtained from an adult man with Graves' hyperthyroidism.

The rearrangement uses TRBV10-2 and TRBJ1-6; the D is unclear. The CDR3 runs 14 residues. Germline lookup yields CDR1 WSHSY and CDR2 SAAADI. With 2 bases removed from V and 10 bases from J, the gap between germline ends came to 12 bases. The CDR3 DNA is TGCGCCAGCAGTGAGGGCGGCGGCGCGTCACCCCTCCACTTT. Translating gives CASSEGGGASPLHF.

Points on this clonotype: One end of the junction does not line up with germline, which may come from a read error. The genes are TRBV6-1 and TRBJ1-1; D unclear. The V gene's germline CDR1 is MNHNS and CDR2 SASEGT. This CDR3 is 15 amino acids long. For the CDR3, the DNA is TGTGCCAGCAGTGAACGAGGTGGGAGAAACACTGGAGCTTTCTTT. Amino acids: CASSERGGRNTGAFF.

At least ten counts were recorded for this clonotype. This chain links TRBV7-2 with TRBJ1-4; 9 nucleotides match TRBD1. The V gene end was trimmed by 4 bases and the J gene end by 7 bases; junction bases not matched to a gene: 7. The CDR3 is made up of 15 amino acids. Per germline, CDR1 SGHTA and CDR2 FQGNSA. CDR3 protein: CASSSQGGQGEKLFF. The CDR3 nucleotides read TGTGCCAGCAGCTCACAAGGGGGACAGGGTGAAAAACTGTTTTTT.

There are a few counts of this clonotype. The V call is TRBV5-1, the J call TRBJ1-1; no firm D call. The V and J ends lost 2 bases and 1 base respectively, with 9 bases between them. Germline loops: CDR1 SGHRS, CDR2 YFSETQ. This CDR3 is built from 14 residues. In DNA form, the CDR3 reads TGCGCCAGCAGCTTCTGGACCCAGAACACTGAAGCTTTCTTT. This encodes CASSFWTQNTEAFF.

The V gene is TRBV5-4, the J gene TRBJ2-5, with TRBD1 identical over 11 bases. The V and J ends lost 0 bases and 4 bases, in that order; junction bases with no gene match: 8. CDR3 length: 17 residues. Germline CDR1 and CDR2: SGHNT and YYREEE (reference sequence). CDR3 nucleotides: TGTGCCAGCAGCTTGGATCCGGGACAGGGGGTCGGAGAGACCCAGTACTTC. Its protein is CASSLDPGQGVGETQYF.

The V gene is TRBV20-1, the J gene TRBJ2-5; D may correspond to TRBD1 or TRBD2 (6 bases each). Germline values: CDR1 DFQATT, CDR2 SNEGSKA (reference sequence). Trimming cost V 5 bases and J 9 bases, with 16 bases left between them. The CDR3 runs 12 residues. CDR3 DNA sequence: TGCAGTGCTGGGGGGCCCAATCAGCCCCAGTACTTC. This gives the protein CSAGGPNQPQYF.

The V gene is TRBV5-1, the J gene TRBJ1-5, with 9 bases fitting TRBD1. The V segment lost 2 bases and the J segment 0 bases; nucleotides outside the gene matches: 9. Germline assignment: CDR1 SGHRS and CDR2 YFSETQ. This CDR3 spans 18 amino acids. CDR3 sequence (DNA): TGCGCCAGCAGCTTAAGAGGGACAGGGCAGAATAGCAATCAGCCCCAGCATTTT. Protein sequence: CASSLRGTGQNSNQPQHF. Combining the CDR3 with reference TRBV5-1 and TRBJ1-5 gives the whole variable domain KAGVTQTPRYLIKTRGQQVTLSCSPISGHRSVSWYQQTPGQGLQFLFEYFSETQRNKGNFPGRFSGRQFSNSRSEMNVSTLELGDSALYLCASSLRGTGQNSNQPQHFGDGTRLSIL.

The chain carries TRBV5-1 and TRBJ1-1; 7 positions match TRBD1. This CDR3 is built from 11 residues. V dropped 2 bases and J dropped 12; count of bases not matched to a gene: 4. Looked up from germline, CDR1 is SGHRS and CDR2 is YFSETQ. CDR3 residues: CASSFSRGTFF. DNA of the CDR3: TGCGCCAGCAGCTTCTCCAGGGGGACTTTCTTT.

This clonotype was seen ten or more times. V is TRBV25-1 and J is TRBJ1-2; D not resolved. From germline, CDR1 is MGHDK and CDR2 SYGVNS. The V end lost 3 bases, the J end lost 8 bases, and 16 bases lay between the germline ends. CDR3 length: 14 amino acids. This CDR3 is CASSEDNGVDGYTF. The CDR3 DNA follows: TGTGCCAGCAGTGAGGATAATGGGGTGGACGGCTACACCTTC.

This chain's CDR3 is CASSQGTGGYNSPLHF. In DNA, the CDR3 is TGCGCCAGCAGCCAAGGGACAGGGGGCTATAATTCACCCCTCCACTTT. This chain links TRBV4-1 with TRBJ1-6; TRBD1 matches 10 bases. There are 16 residues in the CDR3. With V trimmed by 1 base and J by 3 bases, 0 bases remained unmatched. Germline V gene sequence: CDR1 MGHRA, CDR2 YSYEKL.

The V call is TRBV6-5, the J call TRBJ2-7, with TRBD2 matching 7 bases. Germline CDR1 and CDR2: MNHEY and SVGAGI. The CDR3 contains 15 residues. V dropped 5 bases and J dropped 2; count of bases not matched to a gene: 9. CDR3 amino acids: CASSTREGGTYEQYF. The CDR3 DNA reads TGTGCCAGCAGTACCAGGGAGGGAGGTACCTACGAGCAGTACTTC.

Concerning this clonotype itself: A read error may account for a junction end that differs from germline. The rearrangement links TRBV10-3 to TRBJ2-7; no definite D call. Germline V gene lookup returns CDR1 ENHRY and CDR2 SYGVKD. The CDR3 is 15 residues long. CDR3 region: CASSYSKGNPYGQYF. CDR3 DNA: TGTGCCAGCAGTTACTCGAAGGGTAACCCCTACGGGCAGTACTTC.

This clonotype was counted many times. The chain combines TRBV19 with TRBJ1-4; 7 bases agree with TRBD1. The V gene end was trimmed by 4 bases and the J gene end by 3 bases; junction bases not matched to a gene: 5. Germline loops: CDR1 LNHDA, CDR2 SQIVND (reference sequence). CDR3 length: 15 amino acids. The CDR3 DNA follows: TGTGCCAGTAGTACATGGACAGGCTCTAATGAAAAACTGTTTTTT. Protein product: CASSTWTGSNEKLFF.